This is a list of T cell receptor beta chains from one sample in a study of blood T cell repertoires in COVID-19. The table came from immunoSEQ multiplex PCR; TCRdb's copy has only in-frame clones and leaves some out. The sample yields 30,000 to 50,000 clones, 87% seen once. The sequencing sample was made of peripheral blood. The receptors shown here come from a man between 45 and 60 years old with active or convalescent COVID-19. Both conserved end residues are part of each CDR3. Fields, in order: D gene, V gene, J gene, CDR3 protein, CDR3 DNA. The D gene is left open where the match is weak.

d_call: TRBD2; v_call: TRBV28; j_call: TRBJ2-1; cdr3_aa: CASSRSAGTSGISSYNEQFF; cdr3_nt: TGTGCCAGCAGCCGATCTGCCGGGACTAGCGGGATTAGCTCCTACAATGAGCAGTTCTTC
d_call: TRBD2; v_call: TRBV9; j_call: TRBJ2-7; cdr3_aa: CASSVGTSGSLHEQYF; cdr3_nt: TGTGCCAGCAGCGTGGGGACTAGCGGGAGTCTCCACGAGCAGTACTTC
d_call: NA; v_call: TRBV7-3; j_call: TRBJ1-5; cdr3_aa: CASSLGPGSNQPQHF; cdr3_nt: TGTGCCAGCAGCTTAGGCCCGGGAAGCAATCAGCCCCAGCATTTT
d_call: TRBD1; v_call: TRBV28; j_call: TRBJ1-1; cdr3_aa: CASSLRQGAKAFF; cdr3_nt: TGTGCCAGCAGCCTTCGACAGGGGGCTAAAGCTTTCTTT
d_call: NA; v_call: TRBV7-6; j_call: TRBJ2-2; cdr3_aa: CASSLLDRLNTGELFF; cdr3_nt: TGTGCCAGCAGCCTTTTAGACAGGCTGAACACCGGGGAGCTGTTTTTT
d_call: NA; v_call: TRBV5-1; j_call: TRBJ1-6; cdr3_aa: CASSEEGNSPLHF; cdr3_nt: TGCGCCAGCAGCGAGGAGGGGAATTCACCCCTCCACTTT
d_call: NA; v_call: TRBV5-4; j_call: TRBJ2-1; cdr3_aa: CASSLPSRLAEDEQFF; cdr3_nt: TGTGCCAGCAGCCTGCCCTCGCGGCTAGCAGAGGATGAGCAGTTCTTC
d_call: NA; v_call: TRBV3-1/TRBV3-2; j_call: TRBJ2-5; cdr3_aa: CASSQEGLRQETQYF; cdr3_nt: TGTGCCAGCAGCCAAGAAGGACTTCGACAAGAGACCCAGTACTTC
d_call: TRBD1; v_call: TRBV18; j_call: TRBJ1-2; cdr3_aa: CASLPGQGNYGYTF; cdr3_nt: TGTGCCAGCTTACCGGGACAGGGAAACTATGGCTACACCTTC
d_call: TRBD2; v_call: TRBV7-2; j_call: TRBJ2-1; cdr3_aa: CASSLATPLTGTSGRIEQFF; cdr3_nt: TGTGCCAGCAGCTTAGCGACTCCGCTAACCGGGACTAGCGGGAGAATTGAGCAGTTCTTC
d_call: NA; v_call: TRBV2; j_call: TRBJ1-4; cdr3_aa: CASLYRPNEKLFF; cdr3_nt: TGTGCCAGCCTGTACAGACCTAATGAAAAACTGTTTTTT
d_call: TRBD2; v_call: TRBV7-3; j_call: TRBJ2-3; cdr3_aa: CASSLKPWTPGRLADTDTQYF; cdr3_nt: TGTGCCAGCAGCCTAAAACCATGGACCCCCGGGCGTCTAGCGGACACAGATACGCAGTATTTT
d_call: NA; v_call: TRBV7-9; j_call: TRBJ2-7; cdr3_aa: CASSGRSYEQYF; cdr3_nt: TGTGCCAGCTCGGGAAGGTCCTACGAGCAGTACTTC
d_call: TRBD2; v_call: TRBV7-2; j_call: TRBJ2-5; cdr3_aa: CASSPPGAGGRTQYF; cdr3_nt: TGTGCCAGCAGCCCCCCAGGAGCGGGGGGGCGGACCCAGTACTTC